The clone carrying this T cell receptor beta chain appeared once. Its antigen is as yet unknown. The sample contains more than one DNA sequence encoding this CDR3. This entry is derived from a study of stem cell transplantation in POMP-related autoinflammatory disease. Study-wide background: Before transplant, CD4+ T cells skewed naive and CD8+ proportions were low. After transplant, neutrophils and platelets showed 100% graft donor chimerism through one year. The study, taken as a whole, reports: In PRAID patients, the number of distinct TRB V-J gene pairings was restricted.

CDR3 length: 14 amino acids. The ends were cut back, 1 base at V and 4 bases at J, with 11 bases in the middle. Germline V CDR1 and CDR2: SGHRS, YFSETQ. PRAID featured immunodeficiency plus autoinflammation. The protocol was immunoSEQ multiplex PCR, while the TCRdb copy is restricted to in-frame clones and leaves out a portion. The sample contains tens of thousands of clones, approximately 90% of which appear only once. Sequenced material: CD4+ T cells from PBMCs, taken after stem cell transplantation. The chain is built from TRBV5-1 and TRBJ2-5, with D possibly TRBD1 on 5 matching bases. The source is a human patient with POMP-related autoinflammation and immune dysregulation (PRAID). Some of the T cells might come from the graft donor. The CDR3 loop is CASSLRQGGETQYF. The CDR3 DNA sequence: TGCGCCAGCAGCTTGCGCCAGGGTGGAGAGACCCAGTACTTC.